The clone carrying this TCR beta chain has only a few counts. Its antigen is currently unknown. This CDR3 has 15 amino acids. The V end lost 3 bases, the J end lost 0 bases, and 11 bases lay between the germline ends. The germline V gene encodes CDR1 MGHDK and CDR2 SYGVNS. The sample belongs to a study of PD-1 blockade in classical Hodgkin lymphoma. About the research overall: Intravenous delivery of nivolumab at 3 mg/kg to patients occurred every 2 weeks. Study findings and constraints: Newly diagnosed patients were reported to exhibit reduced baseline TCR diversity relative to healthy donors. Complete responders' baseline diversity resembled that of newly diagnosed patients.

Each and every patient relapsed after autologous stem cell transplantation, and patients got differing brentuximab vedotin exposure. Generated by immunoSEQ multiplex PCR, the TCRdb table keeps only in-frame clones and is missing some. Found here are 20,000 to 25,000 clones, 77% of them singletons; the top ten hold approximately 40%. This chain links TRBV25-1 with TRBJ1-1; no clear D gene. Here the sequenced sample was peripheral blood mononuclear cells (PBMCs), taken before the second cycle of nivolumab. This TCR was recovered from a human donor with classical Hodgkin lymphoma. CDR3 loop: CASSEPDGMNTEAFF. The CDR3 DNA reads TGTGCCAGCAGTGAGCCGGACGGGATGAACACTGAAGCTTTCTTT.